This TCR beta chain was observed in a study of blood T cell repertoires in COVID-19. Whole-study context: The United States, Italy and Spain were the sources of the acute and convalescent COVID-19 samples. The analysed material was cDNA or gDNA that came from T cells, B-cell-depleted T cells, or PBMCs.

Germline values: CDR1 KGHSH, CDR2 LQKENI. V was pared by 0 bases and J by 4 bases, with 12 bases between. CDR3 length: 15 residues. Only in-frame clones appear in the TCRdb table, and some are missing; sequencing was by immunoSEQ multiplex PCR. The sample holds 150,000 to 200,000 clones; roughly four fifths are singletons and the top ten take 4.5% to 6.5%. The sequencing sample was made of peripheral blood. V and J are TRBV18 and TRBJ1-1; tentatively, D is TRBD1 (6 bases). This sequence was found in a woman in her 30s with acute or convalescent COVID-19. The CDR3 here is CASSPPKVRGTEAFF. The CDR3 DNA reads as TGTGCCAGCTCACCACCGAAGGTCAGGGGCACTGAAGCTTTCTTT.